The next 31 T cell receptor beta chains were all read from a single sample in a study of blood T cell repertoires in COVID-19. The protocol was immunoSEQ multiplex PCR, while the TCRdb copy is restricted to in-frame clones and leaves out a portion. The sample contains 150,000 to 200,000 clones, roughly 80% of which appear only once. The sample comprised peripheral blood. The source of these receptors is a man in his fifties or sixties with acute or convalescent COVID-19.

The chain is built from TRBV3-1 (or the pseudogene TRBV3-2) and TRBJ2-5; 8 nucleotides match TRBD2. In germline, CDR1 is LGHDT, CDR2 YNNKEL (reference sequence). This CDR3 is built from 16 residues. With V trimmed by 1 base and J by 1 base, 5 bases remained unmatched. As DNA, the CDR3 is TGTGCCAGCAGCCAAGGCCCACTAGCGGCCCAAGAGACCCAGTACTTC. It yields the protein CASSQGPLAAQETQYF.

The chain links TRBV7-9 to TRBJ1-5; TRBD1 agrees at 8 bases. The V gene end was trimmed by 1 base and the J gene end by 4 bases; junction bases not matched to a gene: 3. This CDR3 region has 15 residues. CDR1 and CDR2 (germline): SEHNR, FQNEAQ (reference sequence). In DNA form, the CDR3 reads TGTGCCAGCAGCTTAGGACAGGGGATTAATCAGCCCCAGCATTTT. Protein: CASSLGQGINQPQHF.

This chain connects TRBV3-1 (or the pseudogene TRBV3-2) to TRBJ1-5; the D gene is possibly TRBD1 (6 bases). Deletions cut 1 base from V and 7 bases from J, with 11 bases between. Looked up from germline, CDR1 is LGHDT and CDR2 is YNNKEL (reference sequence). The CDR3 is 14 residues long. The CDR3 nucleotides are TGTGCCAGCAGCCAAGGTACAGGGTGGCAGCCCCAGCATTTT. It encodes CASSQGTGWQPQHF.

J is TRBJ1-2 and V is TRBV5-6; D is unresolved. Deletions cut 0 bases from V and 2 bases from J, with 11 bases between. This CDR3 is built from 15 residues. CDR1 is SGHDT and CDR2 is YYEEEE in the germline V gene. CDR3: CASSLGAAGNYGYTF. The CDR3 DNA reads TGTGCCAGCAGCTTGGGGGCCGCGGGGAACTATGGCTACACCTTC.

The chain employs TRBV28 and TRBJ2-6; tentatively, D is TRBD2 (5 bases). Trimming shortened V by 2 bases and J by 1 base, and 6 bases separated the two germline ends. The germline CDR1 and CDR2 sequences are MDHEN and SYDVKM. The CDR3 is 15 amino acids. The CDR3 spells CASSLRLSGANVLTF. For the CDR3, the DNA is TGTGCCAGCAGTTTAAGACTATCTGGGGCCAACGTCCTGACTTTC.

The sample holds one count of this clone. The rearrangement links TRBV10-3 to TRBJ1-2; D is possibly TRBD1 (5 bases). The CDR3 totals 14 residues. V was cut by 7 bases and J by 4 bases, with 16 bases left in between. The germline CDR1 and CDR2 sequences are ENHRY and SYGVKD. CDR3 sequence (DNA): TGTGCCATCAAAAAAGGGCAGGGTGTCTATGGCTACACCTTC. This gives the protein CAIKKGQGVYGYTF.

The rearrangement links TRBV19 to TRBJ2-1, with TRBD2 identical over 11 bases. The CDR3 is 17 residues long. J gave up 6 bases and V 4 bases, and 11 bases lay outside the gene matches. Germline V CDR1 and CDR2: LNHDA, SQIVND (reference sequence). CDR3 sequence (DNA): TGTGCCAGTAGTAAGCTAGCGGGGGGCCCCGGGGGCAATGAGCAGTTCTTC. Its translation is CASSKLAGGPGGNEQFF. The full variable domain, with the rest looked up from reference TRBV19 and TRBJ2-1, is DGGITQSPKYLFRKEGQNVTLSCEQNLNHDAMYWYRQDPGQGLRLIYYSQIVNDFQKGDIAEGYSVSREKKESFPLTVTSAQKNPTAFYLCASSKLAGGPGGNEQFFGPGTRLTVL.

This clone was counted a few times. The rearrangement links TRBV20-1 to TRBJ2-1, with 8 bases identical to TRBD2. CDR1 is DFQATT and CDR2 is SNEGSKA in the germline V gene (reference sequence). The CDR3 has 14 amino acids. After removal of 3 bases from V and 8 bases from J, the junction contained 9 bases not matched to a gene. The CDR3 bases are TGCAGTGCTAGTGCGCCGGGGGGGCTCCATGAGCAGTTCTTC. As protein: CSASAPGGLHEQFF.

At least ten counts were recorded for this clone. The same CDR3 also results from other DNA sequences found in this sample. The CDR3 loop is CSASTAYNSPLHF. The CDR3 DNA follows: TGCAGTGCTAGTACTGCCTATAATTCACCCCTCCACTTT. The chain employs TRBV20-1 and TRBJ1-6; the D is unclear. V was shortened by 3 bases and J by 2 bases, with 5 bases between the two germline ends. Germline loops: CDR1 DFQATT, CDR2 SNEGSKA (reference sequence). The CDR3 is 13 residues long.

The V and J genes are TRBV11-2 and TRBJ1-1, with a tentative D call TRBD1 (5 bases). CDR3 length: 13 residues. Deletions cut 5 bases from V and 6 bases from J, with 13 bases between. The germline V gene encodes CDR1 SGHAT and CDR2 FQNNGV. The CDR3 spells CASSPEGGAEAFF. CDR3 nucleotide sequence: TGTGCCAGCAGCCCGGAAGGAGGGGCTGAAGCTTTCTTT.

V usage is TRBV19 and J usage is TRBJ2-6; weak D call: TRBD2 (5 bases). This CDR3 spans 14 amino acids. Germline loops: CDR1 LNHDA, CDR2 SQIVND (reference sequence). V lost 10 bases and J 0 bases, leaving 10 bases between the germline ends. As DNA, the CDR3 is TGTGCCACCCTTGGACTCTCTGGGGCCAACGTCCTGACTTTC. Encoded protein: CATLGLSGANVLTF.

CDR3 DNA: TGCGCCAGCAGCTTGGCCGCGGGATCCTACGAGCAGTACTTC. Its translation is CASSLAAGSYEQYF. This chain links TRBV5-1 with TRBJ2-7, with D tentatively TRBD2 (6 bases). This CDR3 region has 14 residues. V lost 0 bases, J lost 1 base, and 8 bases lay in between. Per germline, CDR1 SGHRS and CDR2 YFSETQ.

The rearrangement joins TRBV13 to TRBJ1-2; D uncertain. The CDR3 runs 12 residues. Trimming took off 1 base at V and 8 bases at J, with 8 bases between the two ends. The germline CDR1 and CDR2 sequences are PRHDT and FYEKMQ (reference sequence). The CDR3 region has the DNA TGTGCCAGCAGCTTAGCGAACGCGGGCTACACCTTC. It yields the protein CASSLANAGYTF.

This clone was seen only once. The J gene is TRBJ2-5, the V gene TRBV10-1; maybe TRBD1 (6 bases). This CDR3 is 14 amino acids long. Trimming removed 2 bases from V and 2 bases from J, with 9 bases in between. CDR1 and CDR2 from the germline V gene are WNHNN and SYGVQD (reference sequence). This CDR3 reads CASSEGTNQETQYF. CDR3 DNA sequence: TGCGCCAGCAGTGAGGGGACAAATCAAGAGACCCAGTACTTC.

The chain couples TRBV5-4 to TRBJ2-5; the D gene is possibly TRBD2 (6 bases). The CDR3 length is 14 residues. V lost 4 bases, J lost 5 bases, and 15 bases lay in between. Germline CDR1 SGHNT, CDR2 YYREEE (reference sequence). The CDR3 spells CASSRGTSGETQYF. The CDR3 DNA reads as TGTGCCAGCAGCCGCGGGACCAGCGGCGAGACCCAGTACTTC.

Only one count was recorded for this clone. The genes are TRBV4-3 and TRBJ2-7; a weak D match, TRBD2 (5 bases). Germline V CDR1 and CDR2: LGHNA, YSLEER. The CDR3 spans 14 residues. V was cut by 1 base and J by 1 base, with 8 bases left in between. CDR3: CASSQGEGSYEQYF. The CDR3 DNA reads TGCGCCAGCAGCCAAGGCGAGGGATCCTACGAGCAGTACTTC.

The chain carries TRBV2 and TRBJ2-5; 8 positions agree with TRBD1. CDR3 size: 15 residues. The V gene end was trimmed by 5 bases and the J gene end by 2 bases; junction bases not matched to a gene: 7. Looked up from germline, CDR1 is SNHLY and CDR2 is FYNNEI. CDR3 sequence reads: CASSRQGLVQETQYF. The CDR3, as DNA: TGTGCCAGCAGTCGACAGGGGTTGGTACAAGAGACCCAGTACTTC.

V and J are TRBV5-1 and TRBJ1-2; D not resolved. The germline V gene has CDR1 SGHRS and CDR2 YFSETQ. V shed 0 bases and J shed 7 bases, with 10 bases lying between them. The CDR3 runs 13 residues. CDR3 amino acids: CASSLAALSGYTF. The CDR3 DNA reads TGCGCCAGCAGCTTGGCTGCTTTGAGTGGCTACACCTTC.

The chain carries TRBV10-3 and TRBJ2-7, with D perhaps TRBD2 (6 bases). The germline gives CDR1 ENHRY, CDR2 SYGVKD. Between the trimmed V and J ends, which lost 9 bases and 7 bases, there was a span of 19 bases. This CDR3 comprises 13 residues. The CDR3 protein is CAISRDSQGEQYF. The CDR3 DNA reads TGTGCCATTTCCCGGGACTCACAAGGGGAGCAGTACTTC.

This clone was counted a few times. The CDR3 region has the DNA TGTGCCAGCAGTGACCCGGCAGGGGGCCACAATGAGCAGTTCTTC. It yields the protein CASSDPAGGHNEQFF. The genes are TRBV6-1 and TRBJ2-1; 8 nucleotides agree with TRBD1. CDR1 and CDR2 from the germline V gene are MNHNS and SASEGT. The CDR3 is 15 residues long. Trimming took 3 bases from V and 5 from J; bases not matched to a gene: 6.

The genes are TRBV7-3 and TRBJ2-3; no definite D call. There are 13 residues in the CDR3. Trimming took off 1 base at V and 3 bases at J, with 5 bases between the two ends. Germline assignment: CDR1 SGHTA and CDR2 FQGTGA. The CDR3 sequence is CASSLRPTDTQYF. CDR3 bases: TGTGCCAGCAGCTTAAGGCCTACAGATACGCAGTATTTT.

This sequence joins TRBV4-1 and TRBJ2-1, with D possibly TRBD1 on 5 matching bases. V was trimmed by 4 bases and J by 1 base, leaving 11 bases between them. CDR1 is MGHRA and CDR2 is YSYEKL in the germline V gene. The CDR3 consists of 15 residues. CDR3 nucleotide sequence: TGCGCCAGCAGCCTCGGCGCAGGGTCCTACAATGAGCAGTTCTTC. Translating it yields CASSLGAGSYNEQFF.

The V call is TRBV3-1 (or the pseudogene TRBV3-2), the J call TRBJ1-3; 10 nucleotides match TRBD1. The CDR3 is 15 amino acids. With 4 bases clipped from V and 2 bases from J, the junction kept 2 bases outside the gene matches. In germline, CDR1 is LGHDT, CDR2 YNNKEL (reference sequence). CDR3 nucleotide sequence: TGTGCCAGCAGCCTGGGGACAGGGGCTGGAAACACCATATATTTT. It yields the protein CASSLGTGAGNTIYF.

The V gene is TRBV7-9, the J gene TRBJ1-2; TRBD1 matches at 8 bases. The CDR3 covers 15 residues. The V gene's germline CDR1 is SEHNR and CDR2 FQNEAQ (reference sequence). J was trimmed by 6 bases and V by 5 bases; bases with no gene match: 11. The DNA of the CDR3 is TGTGCCAGCAGCGCAGGACAGGGTGGTTTTAATGGCTACACCTTC. It specifies CASSAGQGGFNGYTF.

J is TRBJ1-4 and V is TRBV2; TRBD1 agrees at 7 bases. CDR3 length: 13 residues. The junction had 9 bases not matched to a gene; V was cut back by 10 bases and J by 7 bases. Per germline, CDR1 SNHLY and CDR2 FYNNEI. CDR3 DNA sequence: TGTGCCACCGGGAGGGGGCTTGGTGAAAAACTGTTTTTT. The encoded protein is CATGRGLGEKLFF.

This clone was recorded at least ten times. The chain employs TRBV5-4 and TRBJ2-7, with 8 bases lining up with TRBD1. V shed 4 bases, J shed 2 bases, and the junction held 5 bases outside the gene matches. CDR1 SGHNT and CDR2 YYREEE come from the germline V gene (reference sequence). This CDR3 comprises 14 residues. The CDR3 sequence: CASSIGQGAYEQYF. CDR3 DNA: TGTGCCAGCAGCATAGGACAGGGAGCCTACGAGCAGTACTTC.

The chain uses TRBV3-1 (or the pseudogene TRBV3-2) and TRBJ2-2; a possible D gene is TRBD1 (6 bases). The CDR3 length is 15 residues. V shed 6 bases and J shed 4 bases, with 15 bases lying between them. The V gene's germline CDR1 is LGHDT and CDR2 YNNKEL (reference sequence). CDR3 sequence (DNA): TGTGCCAGCAGGCCAAGGGCAGGGGCCACCGGGGAGCTGTTTTTT. Translating it yields CASRPRAGATGELFF.

This sequence joins TRBV7-2 and TRBJ1-2; D is ambiguous. V was shortened by 6 bases and J by 4 bases, with 12 bases between the two germline ends. Germline loops: CDR1 SGHTA, CDR2 FQGNSA. CDR3 length equals 13 residues. CDR3 residues: CASSSDFGYGYTF. CDR3 coding DNA: TGTGCCAGCAGTTCGGACTTCGGCTATGGCTACACCTTC.

The rearrangement joins TRBV25-1 to TRBJ1-2, with 7 bases aligning to TRBD1. Germline V gene data show CDR1 as MGHDK and CDR2 as SYGVNS. J gave up 2 bases and V 7 bases, and 4 bases lay outside the gene matches. The CDR3 has 13 residues. In DNA, the CDR3 is TGTGCCAGCACCCCGGGACAGAACTATGGCTACACCTTC. Translating gives CASTPGQNYGYTF.

In this sample, this clone turned up once. The gene calls are TRBV5-6 and TRBJ1-2; the match to TRBD1 covers 9 bases. Germline CDR1 reads SGHDT; CDR2 reads YYEEEE. V shed 0 bases and J 8 bases; nucleotides not matched to a gene: 8. The CDR3 is 15 residues long. The CDR3 DNA sequence: TGTGCCAGCAGCTTGGGGGACAGGGAAGGACTCGGCTACACCTTC. This gives the protein CASSLGDREGLGYTF. Full variable domain (missing parts from reference TRBV5-6 and TRBJ1-2): DAGVTQSPTHLIKTRGQQVTLRCSPKSGHDTVSWYQQALGQGPQFIFQYYEEEERQRGNFPDRFSGHQFPNYSSELNVNALLLGDSALYLCASSLGDREGLGYTFGSGTRLTVV.

The chain carries TRBV9 and TRBJ1-1; D possibly corresponds to TRBD1 (6 bases). CDR3 length: 13 residues. Trimming removed 5 bases at V and 3 bases at J, with 11 bases between. Germline loops: CDR1 SGDLS, CDR2 YYNGEE. The CDR3 region is CASSYRVDTEAFF. CDR3 bases: TGTGCCAGCAGTTACAGGGTGGACACTGAAGCTTTCTTT.